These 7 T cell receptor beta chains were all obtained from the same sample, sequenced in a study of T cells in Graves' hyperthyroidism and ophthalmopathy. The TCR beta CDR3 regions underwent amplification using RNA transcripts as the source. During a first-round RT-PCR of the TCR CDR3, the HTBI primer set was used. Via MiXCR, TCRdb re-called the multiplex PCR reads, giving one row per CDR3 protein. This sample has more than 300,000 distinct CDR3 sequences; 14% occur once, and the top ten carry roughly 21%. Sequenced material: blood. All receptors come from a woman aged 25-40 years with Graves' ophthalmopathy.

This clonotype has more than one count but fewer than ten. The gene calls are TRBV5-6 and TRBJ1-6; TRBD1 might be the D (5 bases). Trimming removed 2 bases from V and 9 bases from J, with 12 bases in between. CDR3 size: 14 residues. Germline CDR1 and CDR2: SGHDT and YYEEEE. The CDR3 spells CASSLESRVSPLHF. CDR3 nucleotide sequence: TGTGCCAGCAGCTTAGAGTCCAGGGTTTCACCCCTCCACTTT.

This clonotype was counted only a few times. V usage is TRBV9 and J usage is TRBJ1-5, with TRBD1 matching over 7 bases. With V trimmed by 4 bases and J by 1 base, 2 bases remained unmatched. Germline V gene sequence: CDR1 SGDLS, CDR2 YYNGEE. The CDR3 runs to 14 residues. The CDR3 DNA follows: TGTGCCAGCAGCCGGGACAGCAGCAATCAGCCCCAGCATTTT. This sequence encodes CASSRDSSNQPQHF.

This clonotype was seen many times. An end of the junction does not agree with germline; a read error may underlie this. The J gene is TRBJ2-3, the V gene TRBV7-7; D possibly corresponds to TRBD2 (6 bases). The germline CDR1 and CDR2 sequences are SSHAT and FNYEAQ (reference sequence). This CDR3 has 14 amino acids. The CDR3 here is CASSLERGTDTQYF. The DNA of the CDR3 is TGTGCTAGCAGCTTAGAGCGGGGCACAGATACGCAGTATTTT.

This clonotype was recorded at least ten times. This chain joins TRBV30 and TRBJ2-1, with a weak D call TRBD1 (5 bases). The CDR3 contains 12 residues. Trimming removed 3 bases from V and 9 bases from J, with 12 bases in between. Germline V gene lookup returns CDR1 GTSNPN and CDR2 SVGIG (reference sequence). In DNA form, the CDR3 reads TGTGCCTGGAGCGACCAGGGTGCTGAGCAGTTCTTC. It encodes CAWSDQGAEQFF.

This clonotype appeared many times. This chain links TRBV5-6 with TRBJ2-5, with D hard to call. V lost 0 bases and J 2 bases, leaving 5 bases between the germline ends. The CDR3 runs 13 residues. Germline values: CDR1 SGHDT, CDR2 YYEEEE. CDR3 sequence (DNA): TGTGCCAGCAGCTTGGGGGTACAAGAGACCCAGTACTTC. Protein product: CASSLGVQETQYF.

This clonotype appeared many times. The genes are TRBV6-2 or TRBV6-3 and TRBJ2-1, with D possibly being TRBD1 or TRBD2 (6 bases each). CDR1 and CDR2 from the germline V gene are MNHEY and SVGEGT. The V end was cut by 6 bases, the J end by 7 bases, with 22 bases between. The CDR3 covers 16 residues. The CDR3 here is CASSPLGGGPGNEQFF. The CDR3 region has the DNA TGTGCCAGCAGCCCACTTGGTGGGGGGCCAGGTAATGAGCAGTTCTTC.

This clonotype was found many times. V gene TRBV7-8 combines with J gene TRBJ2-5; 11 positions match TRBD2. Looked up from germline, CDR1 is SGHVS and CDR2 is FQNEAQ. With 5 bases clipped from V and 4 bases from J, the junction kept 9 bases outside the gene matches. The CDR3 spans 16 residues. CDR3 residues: CASSPIAGGPLETQYF. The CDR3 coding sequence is TGTGCCAGCAGCCCGATAGCGGGGGGGCCGTTAGAGACCCAGTACTTC.